The clone carrying this TCR beta chain was counted only a few times. Its antigen is not identified. Time point here: baseline, week 1 (first vaccination visit). The treatment here: pre-vaccination baseline after standard-of-care therapy. The donors' diagnosis was new WHO grade 3 or 4 astrocytoma that was IDH1-mutant and ATRX-lost. Assay: immunoSEQ multiplex PCR; the TCRdb copy retains only in-frame clones and omits some. The sample includes about 34,000 clones, about three quarters seen only once; the top ten take roughly 9%. The data belong to a study of a mutant IDH1 vaccine in newly diagnosed glioma. About the study: Antecedent treatment encompassed radiotherapy, temozolomide, or their combination; the majority received both.

Findings and limits, study-wide: There were vaccine-induced immune responses in around 93% of the patients. Pseudoprogression appeared unlinked to shifts in leading peripheral T cell clonotypes.

The CDR3 totals 14 residues. The ends were cut back, 4 bases at V and 1 base at J, with 8 bases in the middle. Germline V gives CDR1 MNHNS, CDR2 SASEGT. This TCR came from a man aged 50-60 years with glioma. Some clones in this sample may be carry-over from other donors' samples. The material was peripheral blood mononuclear cells (PBMCs), obtained from a glioma patient treated with radiotherapy, temozolomide or both. This rearrangement joins TRBV6-1 to TRBJ1-5, with no clear D. The DNA for the CDR3 is TGTGCCAGCAGTGGAGGAGGAAGCAATCAGCCCCAGCATTTT. Its protein product is CASSGGGSNQPQHF.